Shown below are 31 T cell receptor beta chains from a single sample sequenced in a study of metastatic and nonmetastatic thyroid tumors. Every patient was untreated before thyroid surgery. Through MiXCR, TCRdb re-clonotyped the PCR reads. This table has tens of thousands of clones, 12% appearing once. Sequences were obtained from blood. The receptor set was obtained from a female donor with papillary thyroid cancer or a benign thyroid nodule (not recorded which). Some clones in this sample may be carry-over from other donors' samples.

V usage is TRBV5-6 and J usage is TRBJ2-1; no definite D call. This CDR3 region has 11 residues. V was trimmed by 2 bases and J by 9 bases, leaving 6 bases between them. The germline V gene has CDR1 SGHDT and CDR2 YYEEEE. CDR3 coding DNA: TGTGCCAGCAGCTTTTCAACTGAGCAGTTCTTC. Amino acid sequence: CASSFSTEQFF.

This clone has at least ten counts. The V and J genes are TRBV27 and TRBJ1-5; D gene uncertain. Per the germline V gene, CDR1 is MNHEY and CDR2 is SMNVEV (reference sequence). The V end was cut by 1 base, the J end by 3 bases, with 10 bases between. The CDR3 length is 15 residues. This CDR3 is CASSLLGGINQPQHF. The CDR3, as DNA: TGTGCCAGCAGTTTATTGGGAGGGATCAATCAGCCCCAGCATTTT.

Ten or more counts support this clone. The gene calls are TRBV6-1 and TRBJ1-2; D uncertain. In germline, CDR1 is MNHNS, CDR2 SASEGT. V was clipped by 8 bases and J by 2 bases, with 12 bases between them. The CDR3 length is 13 residues. The chain's CDR3 is CASGIQLNYGYTF. The CDR3 DNA is TGTGCCAGCGGGATCCAACTGAACTATGGCTACACCTTC.

This clone was counted many times. The CDR3 DNA sequence: TGTGCCAGCAGCCCTCGGACAGCTCAGCCCCAGCATTTT. Its protein is CASSPRTAQPQHF. The V call is TRBV7-8, the J call TRBJ1-5; TRBD1 might be the D (6 bases). V shed 5 bases and J shed 6 bases, with 11 bases lying between them. The CDR3 length is 13 residues. Germline V gives CDR1 SGHVS, CDR2 FQNEAQ.

The chain is built from TRBV11-2 and TRBJ2-7, with 12 bases that match TRBD2. The CDR3 has 17 amino acids. V lost 5 bases, J lost 2 bases, and 10 bases stayed unmatched. CDR1 is SGHAT, CDR2 FQNNGV, per germline. The CDR3 nucleotides read TGTGCCAGCAGCCGACGGACTAGCGGGGCCACCCCCTACGAGCAGTACTTC. Its translation is CASSRRTSGATPYEQYF.

The V gene is TRBV20-1, the J gene TRBJ1-1; TRBD1 might be the D (6 bases). V was pared by 5 bases and J by 1 base, with 14 bases between. CDR1 is DFQATT, CDR2 SNEGSKA, per germline (reference sequence). The CDR3 loop spans 14 amino acids. The CDR3 sequence: CSAPVAGENTEAFF. The CDR3 bases are TGCAGTGCTCCGGTGGCAGGGGAGAACACTGAAGCTTTCTTT.

The table lists this clone with many counts. The chain links TRBV2 to TRBJ2-5; D possibly uses TRBD1 or TRBD2 (5 bases each). The CDR3 consists of 14 residues. Between the trimmed V and J ends, which lost 2 bases and 2 bases, there was a span of 9 bases. Germline CDR1 and CDR2: SNHLY and FYNNEI. CDR3 bases: TGTGCCAGCAGTGAACAGGGCGGGCAAGAGACCCAGTACTTC. Protein product: CASSEQGGQETQYF.

This chain connects TRBV5-1 to TRBJ2-1, with 9 nucleotides matching TRBD2. There are 14 residues in the CDR3. Germline trimming cut 3 bases from V and 4 bases from J; bases unmatched to any gene: 2. Germline V gene lookup returns CDR1 SGHRS and CDR2 YFSETQ. The CDR3 region is CASSSTSGYNEQFF. In DNA, the CDR3 is TGCGCCAGCAGCTCCACTAGCGGGTACAATGAGCAGTTCTTC.

This sequence joins TRBV5-4 and TRBJ2-3; D remains unclear. The length of the CDR3 is 12 residues. V was pared by 2 bases and J by 3 bases, with 4 bases between. Germline V lookup: CDR1 SGHNT, CDR2 YYREEE (reference sequence). In DNA form, the CDR3 reads TGTGCCAGCAGCTTTTTTACAGATACGCAGTATTTT. Its protein product is CASSFFTDTQYF.

This clone is classed as large. This sample also contains other DNA sequences that code for the same CDR3. This chain connects TRBV2 to TRBJ2-3; D is ambiguous. Trimming removed 5 bases at V and 1 base at J, with 4 bases between. This CDR3 spans 12 amino acids. Germline CDR1 is SNHLY and CDR2 is FYNNEI. The CDR3 is CASSSGTDTQYF. CDR3 nucleotide sequence: TGTGCCAGCAGTAGCGGCACAGATACGCAGTATTTT.

This chain connects TRBV11-2 to TRBJ2-1, with D tentatively TRBD1 or TRBD2 (5 bases each). Germline CDR1 SGHAT, CDR2 FQNNGV. This CDR3 has 16 residues. V shed 2 bases and J shed 0 bases, with 11 bases lying between them. The CDR3 DNA is TGTGCCAGCAGCTTATTAACGGGGCACTCCTACAATGAGCAGTTCTTC. Encoded protein: CASSLLTGHSYNEQFF.

In the case of this clone: One base away lies a much larger clone, so this may be a sequencing read error. This same CDR3 is encoded by further DNA sequences in the sample. In DNA form, the CDR3 reads TGCAGCGTTAAGGGGGGACCGCGCTCTGGGAACACCATATATTTT. This encodes CSVKGGPRSGNTIYF. The J gene is TRBJ1-3, the V gene TRBV29-1; TRBD1 might be the D (6 bases). The CDR3 length is 15 residues. Germline CDR1 and CDR2: SQVTM and ANQGSEA.

Many counts were recorded for this clone. The chain employs TRBV19 and TRBJ1-2; D is undetermined. Trimming left V 6 bases short and J 2 bases short, with 10 bases between. CDR3 length: 13 residues. The germline V gene encodes CDR1 LNHDA and CDR2 SQIVND (reference sequence). The CDR3 nucleotides are TGTGCCAGTAGGACGAGGGCGAACTATGGCTACACCTTC. Translating gives CASRTRANYGYTF. Supplemented by reference TRBV19 and TRBJ1-2, the full variable domain reads DGGITQSPKYLFRKEGQNVTLSCEQNLNHDAMYWYRQDPGQGLRLIYYSQIVNDFQKGDIAEGYSVSREKKESFPLTVTSAQKNPTAFYLCASRTRANYGYTFGSGTRLTVV.

This clone has just a few counts. The gene calls are TRBV29-1 and TRBJ2-1; D not certain. This CDR3 has 10 residues. The germline gives CDR1 SQVTM, CDR2 ANQGSEA. The V gene lost 5 bases and the J gene lost 15 bases, with 14 bases spanning the gap. CDR3 protein: CSVMSDRSFF. In DNA, the CDR3 is TGCAGCGTTATGTCTGACCGGTCGTTCTTC.

This clone was seen at least ten times. The CDR3 reads CSARGDRGLRNEQFF. CDR3 sequence (DNA): TGCAGTGCTAGGGGTGACAGGGGGCTGCGTAATGAGCAGTTCTTC. V usage is TRBV20-1 and J usage is TRBJ2-1; 10 bases align to TRBD1. CDR3 size: 15 residues. V lost 3 bases to trimming and J lost 7 bases; unmatched junction nucleotides: 9. The V gene's germline CDR1 is DFQATT and CDR2 SNEGSKA (reference sequence).

The table lists this clone with many counts. The chain carries TRBV7-2 and TRBJ1-4; 9 bases agree with TRBD1. Germline V lookup: CDR1 SGHTA, CDR2 FQGNSA. J was trimmed by 5 bases and V by 5 bases; bases with no gene match: 3. The CDR3 has 14 amino acids. The CDR3 sequence: CASSPTGGNEKLFF. For the CDR3, the DNA is TGTGCCAGCAGCCCAACAGGGGGCAATGAAAAACTGTTTTTT.

This clone was detected ten times or more. The chain carries TRBV20-1 and TRBJ2-3; D perhaps matches TRBD2 (5 bases). CDR1 is DFQATT, CDR2 SNEGSKA, per germline (reference sequence). The CDR3 is made up of 12 amino acids. V lost 7 bases, J lost 3 bases, and 11 bases lay in between. The CDR3 nucleotides are TGCAGTGAAGGACGGGGAACAGATACGCAGTATTTT. Protein product: CSEGRGTDTQYF.

This clone was detected ten times or more. The V gene is TRBV7-6, the J gene TRBJ2-1; D remains ambiguous. CDR3 size: 13 residues. Per the germline V gene, CDR1 is SGHVS and CDR2 is FNYEAQ. The germline V and J ends were trimmed by 0 bases and 7 bases, with 7 bases remaining between them. DNA of the CDR3: TGTGCCAGCAGCTTAGCGCCAGGTAATGAGCAGTTCTTC. It specifies CASSLAPGNEQFF.

This clone showed up many times. The J gene is TRBJ2-3, the V gene TRBV4-2, with 10 bases fitting TRBD2. The V gene end was trimmed by 1 base and the J gene end by 2 bases; junction bases not matched to a gene: 9. Germline V lookup: CDR1 LGHNA, CDR2 YNFKEQ. The CDR3 runs 18 residues. The CDR3 DNA reads TGTGCCAGCAGCCAAGGACCAAGACTAGCGGGTTCCACAGATACGCAGTATTTT. Protein: CASSQGPRLAGSTDTQYF.

In this sample, this clone turned up many times. This CDR3 reads CASSVGLRGVTVSTDTQYF. Here the CDR3 DNA reads TGTGCCAGCAGCGTAGGTTTACGTGGAGTGACAGTGAGCACAGATACGCAGTATTTT. The chain recombines TRBV9 with TRBJ2-3; the D gene is possibly TRBD1 (5 bases). In germline, CDR1 is SGDLS, CDR2 YYNGEE. Trimming pared 0 bases from V and 0 bases from J, leaving 20 bases between. The CDR3 is made up of 19 amino acids.

In this sample, this clone turned up many times. This chain links TRBV28 with TRBJ1-5, with D possibly TRBD1 on 5 matching bases. Trimming took off 6 bases at V and 8 bases at J, with 17 bases between the two ends. This CDR3 spans 14 amino acids. Germline V gene lookup returns CDR1 MDHEN and CDR2 SYDVKM. This CDR3 reads CASSRGTVGEPQHF. CDR3 nucleotide sequence: TGTGCCAGCAGCCGGGGGACGGTGGGGGAGCCCCAGCATTTT.

The chain couples TRBV20-1 to TRBJ2-7, with 7 bases lining up with TRBD1. The trim removed 0 bases at V and 6 bases at J, leaving 14 bases unmatched. The CDR3 is 16 residues long. Germline V gene sequence: CDR1 DFQATT, CDR2 SNEGSKA (reference sequence). CDR3 nucleotide sequence: TGCAGTGCTAGAGATGCCTCTGCGACAGGGTGCGCCGAGCAGTACTTC. This codes for CSARDASATGCAEQYF.

This clone was counted at least ten times. A single base separates this from a much larger clone, so it may be a read error. The sample has other DNA sequences that encode this CDR3 too. The chain couples TRBV27 to TRBJ2-1; D might be TRBD2 (6 bases). The V gene's germline CDR1 is MNHEY and CDR2 SMNVEV (reference sequence). V gave up 6 bases and J gave up 7 bases, with 16 bases separating them. The CDR3 length is 14 residues. The CDR3 reads CASSPALRGNEQFF. The CDR3 coding sequence is TGTGCCAGCAGCCCCGCCTTACGGGGGAATGAGCAGTTCTTC.

V and J are TRBV2 and TRBJ2-5; D may be TRBD1 (6 bases). The V and J ends lost 10 bases and 8 bases respectively, with 17 bases between them. CDR3 size: 12 residues. Germline lookup yields CDR1 SNHLY and CDR2 FYNNEI. CDR3 DNA sequence: TGTGCCATCTCCAGGGGAGCAGATACCCAGTACTTC. It specifies CAISRGADTQYF.

At least ten counts were recorded for this clone. The chain has TRBV28 and TRBJ2-7; D gene ambiguous. V was clipped by 6 bases and J by 2 bases, with 5 bases between them. This CDR3 contains 11 residues. CDR1 MDHEN and CDR2 SYDVKM come from the germline V gene. The CDR3 DNA reads as TGTGCCAGCAGCCTAACCTACGAGCAGTACTTC. Translating it yields CASSLTYEQYF. Complete variable domain (other parts from reference TRBV28 and TRBJ2-7): DVKVTQSSRYLVKRTGEKVFLECVQDMDHENMFWYRQDPGLGLRLIYFSYDVKMKEKGDIPEGYSVSREKKERFSLILESASTNQTSMYLCASSLTYEQYFGPGTRLTVT.

As for this clone: One junction end disagrees with the germline gene, perhaps due to a read error. The chain has TRBV12-3 or TRBV12-4 and TRBJ2-7; the D is unclear. CDR3 length equals 12 residues. The chain's CDR3 is CASSIYNYEQYF. The CDR3 bases are TGTGCAAGCAGTATTTATAACTACGAGCAGTACTTC.

The gene calls are TRBV3-1 and TRBJ2-5, with D possibly TRBD1 on 6 matching bases. The CDR3 is 13 amino acids. CDR1 LGHDT and CDR2 YNNKEL come from the germline V gene (reference sequence). V lost 5 bases, J lost 4 bases, and 11 bases lay in between. CDR3 sequence reads: CASSSRGRETQYF. DNA for the CDR3: TGTGCCAGCAGCTCGAGGGGGAGAGAGACCCAGTACTTC.

This clone was recorded at least ten times. The V call is TRBV19, the J call TRBJ1-2, with 10 bases that match TRBD1. The CDR3 runs 14 residues. Trimming removed 3 bases from V and 8 bases from J; junction bases left unmatched: 6. Germline V gives CDR1 LNHDA, CDR2 SQIVND (reference sequence). The CDR3 spells CASSIRQGATGYTF. Here the CDR3 DNA reads TGTGCCAGTAGTATTCGACAGGGGGCGACCGGCTACACCTTC.

This clone was picked up many times. V gene TRBV30 combines with J gene TRBJ1-4; the D gene is possibly TRBD1 (6 bases). CDR1 and CDR2 from the germline V gene are GTSNPN and SVGIG (reference sequence). CDR3 length: 17 residues. The ends were cut back, 0 bases at V and 5 bases at J, with 19 bases in the middle. CDR3 sequence reads: CAWSVTGPLGINEKLFF. The DNA of the CDR3 is TGTGCCTGGAGTGTAACAGGGCCACTTGGAATAAATGAAAAACTGTTTTTT. Drawing the rest from reference TRBV30 and TRBJ1-4, the complete variable domain is SQTIHQWPATLVQPVGSPLSLECTVEGTSNPNLYWYRQAAGRGLQLLFYSVGIGQISSEVPQNLSASRPQDRQFILSSKKLLLSDSGFYLCAWSVTGPLGINEKLFFGSGTQLSVL.

This clone was seen ten or more times. The gene calls are TRBV28 and TRBJ1-1, with 9 bases matching TRBD1. V lost 3 bases to trimming and J lost 4 bases; unmatched junction nucleotides: 6. This CDR3 is built from 15 residues. The V gene's germline CDR1 is MDHEN and CDR2 SYDVKM. In nucleotides, the CDR3 is TGTGCCAGCAGTTTCCCCGGGACAGGGTCCACTGAAGCTTTCTTT. This codes for CASSFPGTGSTEAFF. Filled out from reference TRBV28 and TRBJ1-1, the complete variable domain reads DVKVTQSSRYLVKRTGEKVFLECVQDMDHENMFWYRQDPGLGLRLIYFSYDVKMKEKGDIPEGYSVSREKKERFSLILESASTNQTSMYLCASSFPGTGSTEAFFGQGTRLTVV.

This clone was found many times. The V call is TRBV2, the J call TRBJ2-7; 7 nucleotides match TRBD2. The CDR3 is made up of 13 amino acids. Germline V gene sequence: CDR1 SNHLY, CDR2 FYNNEI. V shed 6 bases, J shed 5 bases, and the junction held 7 bases outside the gene matches. CDR3 in DNA: TGTGCCAGCAGACATGGCGGGAGCAACGAGCAGTACTTC. Its translation: CASRHGGSNEQYF. Based on the CDR3 plus reference TRBV2 and TRBJ2-7, the full variable domain is EPEVTQTPSHQVTQMGQEVILRCVPISNHLYFYWYRQILGQKVEFLVSFYNNEISEKSEIFDDQFSVERPDGSNFTLKIRSTKLEDSAMYFCASRHGGSNEQYFGPGTRLTVT.